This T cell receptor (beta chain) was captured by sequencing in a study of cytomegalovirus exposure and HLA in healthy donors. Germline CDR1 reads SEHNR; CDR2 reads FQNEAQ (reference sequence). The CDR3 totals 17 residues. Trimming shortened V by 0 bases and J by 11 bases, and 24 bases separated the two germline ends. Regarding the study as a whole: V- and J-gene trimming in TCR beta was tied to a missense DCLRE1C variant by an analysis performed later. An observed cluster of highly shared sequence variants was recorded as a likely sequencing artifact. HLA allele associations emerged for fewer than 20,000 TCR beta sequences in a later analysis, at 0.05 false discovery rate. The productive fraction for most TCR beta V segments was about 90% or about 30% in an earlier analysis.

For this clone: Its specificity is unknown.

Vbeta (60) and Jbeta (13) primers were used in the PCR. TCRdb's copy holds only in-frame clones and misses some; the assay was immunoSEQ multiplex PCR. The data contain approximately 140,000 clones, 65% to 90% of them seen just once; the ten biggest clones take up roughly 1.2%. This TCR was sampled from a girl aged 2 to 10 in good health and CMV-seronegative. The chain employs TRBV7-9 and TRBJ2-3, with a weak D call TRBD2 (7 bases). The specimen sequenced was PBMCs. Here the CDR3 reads CASSLAGRSAGALVQYF. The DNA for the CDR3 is TGTGCCAGCAGCTTAGCAGGTCGGTCGGCGGGGGCTCTTGTGCAGTATTTT.